A selection of T cell receptor beta chains follows, all from one sample in a study of T cells in Graves' hyperthyroidism and ophthalmopathy. In TCRdb, the multiplex PCR reads were re-called with MiXCR into one record per CDR3 protein. Among hundreds of thousands of distinct CDR3 sequences, around 45% were seen once, and the ten largest hold nearly 8.5%. Specimen: peripheral blood or thyroid tissue (not recorded which). The receptors originated from a woman under 30 with Graves' hyperthyroidism. Both conserved end residues are part of each CDR3. Fields, in order: clone size, J gene, D gene, V gene, CDR3 DNA, CDR3 protein. D genes are given only for firm matches. Not every row has a clone size; where given, it reads once, few, many or a size class.

>few|TRBJ2-7|.|TRBV12-3/TRBV12-4
TGTGCCAGCAGCTTATGGGACTCAAGCTCCTACGAGCAGTACTTC
CASSLWDSSSYEQYF
>.|TRBJ2-5|TRBD1|TRBV7-3
TGTGCCAGCAGCTTAACAGGGGGCGGCCGGACCCAGTACTTC
CASSLTGGGRTQYF
>many|TRBJ1-5|.|TRBV7-9
TGTGCCAGCAGCTTAGGTGTGGGGCGGGACAATCAGCCCCAGCATTTT
CASSLGVGRDNQPQHF
>.|TRBJ1-1|.|TRBV12-3/TRBV12-4
TGTGCCAGCAGTTTCCCAGGTGGTAAAGCTTTCTTT
CASSFPGGKAFF
>.|TRBJ1-2|.|TRBV7-9
TGTGCCAGCCAAATCCAGACGGCGAGGGGATATGGCTACACCTTC
CASQIQTARGYGYTF
>.|TRBJ1-1|.|TRBV7-2
TGTGCCAGCAGTCCTCTTAAACCTCCCATCGTACATGAGTTT
CASSPLKPPIVHEF
>.|TRBJ1-2|TRBD1|TRBV7-2
TGTGCCAGCAGCCAAGTAGCTCCGACAGGGGGTAACGATGGCTACACCTTC
CASSQVAPTGGNDGYTF
>few|TRBJ2-2|TRBD2|TRBV11-3
TGTGCCAGCAGCAGATCCGGGACTAGCTTTGGATCCGGGGAGCTGTTTTTT
CASSRSGTSFGSGELFF
>.|TRBJ1-1|.|TRBV7-9
TGTGCCAGCAGCTTAAATGGGAAGGGGACTGAAGCTTTCTTT
CASSLNGKGTEAFF
>.|TRBJ1-1|.|TRBV19
TGTGCCAGTAGTGACACCGGGACACAGAACACTGAAGCTTTCTTT
CASSDTGTQNTEAFF
>.|TRBJ1-4|.|TRBV5-1
TGCGCCAGCAGCTTAACAGGAAAGTCTAATGAAAAACTGTTTTTT
CASSLTGKSNEKLFF
>.|TRBJ1-1|.|TRBV7-2
TGTGCCAACAGCTTAGCGCGGGGGAACACTGAAGCTTTCTTT
CANSLARGNTEAFF
>.|TRBJ1-3|.|TRBV25-1
TGTGCCAGCGCAGGGGTCGGAAACACCATATATTTT
CASAGVGNTIYF
>.|TRBJ2-5|TRBD1|TRBV24-1
TGTGCCACCAGTGATTTGGGACAGGGGGAGTTAGAGACCCAGTACTTC
CATSDLGQGELETQYF
>few|TRBJ2-5|.|TRBV24-1
TGTGCCACCAGGGGAGTGGAGACCCAGTACTTC
CATRGVETQYF
>.|TRBJ2-7|TRBD2|TRBV7-9
TGTGCCAGCAGCGTGAGGGGACTAGCGGGAGGGCCTTACGAGCAGTACTTC
CASSVRGLAGGPYEQYF
>.|TRBJ1-2|TRBD1|TRBV25-1
TGTGCCAGCAGCCAAGATAGGGGGCTCACCTATGGCTACACCTTC
CASSQDRGLTYGYTF
>.|TRBJ2-7|TRBD2|TRBV10-3
TGTGCCATCAGTGTCCAGCGGGATTTCCACGAGCAGTACTTC
CAISVQRDFHEQYF
>.|TRBJ1-1|TRBD1|TRBV5-1
TGCGCCAGCAGCTTAAAGACAGGGCTGAACACTGAAGCTTTCTTT
CASSLKTGLNTEAFF
>many|TRBJ1-1|.|TRBV29-1
TGCAGCGTTGAACCGTCTGAAGCTTTCTTT
CSVEPSEAFF
>many|TRBJ1-6|TRBD1|TRBV2
TGTGCCAGCAGTGAGGACAGGGGTTCACCCCTCCACTTT
CASSEDRGSPLHF
>.|TRBJ1-2|.|TRBV20-1
TGCAGTGCTAGAGATGACGGCTACACCTTC
CSARDDGYTF
>.|TRBJ1-3|TRBD1|TRBV7-7
TGTGCTAGCAGCCAAGGGACAGGGGCTGGAAACACCATATATTTT
CASSQGTGAGNTIYF
>.|TRBJ2-7|TRBD1|TRBV29-1
TGCAGCGTCGAGGGACAGGCCCCCTCCTACGAGCAGTACTTC
CSVEGQAPSYEQYF
>once|TRBJ2-7|.|TRBV14
TGTGCCACTGCGAGAGGGCCGGGGGTCTACGAGCAGTACTTC
CATARGPGVYEQYF
>few|TRBJ1-5|.|TRBV2
TGTGCCAGCAGTTTAGCCCGGAGTGATAGCAATCAGCCCCAGCATTTT
CASSLARSDSNQPQHF
>.|TRBJ2-2|TRBD2|TRBV25-1
TGTGCCAGCAGTGTAGCGGGAGTTGACACCGGGGAGCTGTTTTTT
CASSVAGVDTGELFF
>many|TRBJ1-5|.|TRBV15
TGTGCCACGAGTATGGGTCTCTTGGGCAATCAGCCCCAGCATTTT
CATSMGLLGNQPQHF
>.|TRBJ1-2|TRBD1|TRBV7-3
TGTGCCAGCAGTTTCGGGACAGGCAGAGAGAATTACACCTTC
CASSFGTGRENYTF
>few|TRBJ1-4|TRBD1|TRBV24-1
TGTGCCACGACAGGGCCCTCCAATCGGAGAAATGAAAAACTGTTTTTT
CATTGPSNRRNEKLFF
>.|TRBJ1-2|.|TRBV7-2
TGTGCCAGCAGCGGTGGCCAGAACTATGGCTACACCTTC
CASSGGQNYGYTF
>many|TRBJ2-6|.|TRBV7-9
TGTGCCAGCAGCCCGGGTGGCTCTGGGGCCAACGTCCTGACTTTC
CASSPGGSGANVLTF
>.|TRBJ2-5|TRBD2|TRBV20-1
TGCAGTGCTAGGCAACAAGCCCCGGGACTAGCGGGAGGGCCGATCGCAGAGACCCAGTACTTC
CSARQQAPGLAGGPIAETQYF
>.|TRBJ2-7|TRBD1|TRBV25-1
TGTGCCAGCAGCCAGTTTTCGGGACAGCCACCTACGCAGCAGTACTTC
CASSQFSGQPPTQQYF
>.|TRBJ1-3|.|TRBV5-4
TGTGCCAGCAGCCAAGAAATCTCTGGAAACACCATATATTTT
CASSQEISGNTIYF
>once|TRBJ2-2|.|TRBV7-2
TGTGCCAGCAGCTTGGGGCGGGGGCTGACGAACACCGGGGAGCTGCTTTTT
CASSLGRGLTNTGELLF
>.|TRBJ2-2|TRBD1|TRBV2
TGTGCCGGCCGGGACAGGGGGTCCGCCGGGGAGCTGTTTTTT
CAGRDRGSAGELFF
>.|TRBJ1-5|.|TRBV15
TGTGCCACCAGCGGCACGCAGGGTGGAAATCAGCCCCAGCATTTT
CATSGTQGGNQPQHF
>few|TRBJ1-1|.|TRBV7-2
TGTGCCAGCAGCCCGGACGTACGGAACACTGAAGCTTTCTTT
CASSPDVRNTEAFF
>few|TRBJ1-2|.|TRBV14
TGTGCCAGCAGCCTCCCCTATGGCTACACCTTC
CASSLPYGYTF
>.|TRBJ2-7|TRBD2|TRBV7-9
TGTGCCAGCAGTTCCTCAAGCGGGAGGGCCGGCGAGCAGTACTTC
CASSSSSGRAGEQYF
>many|TRBJ1-1|.|TRBV7-9
TGTGCCAGCAGCCCCGCAGGGCCCACTGAAGCTTTCTTT
CASSPAGPTEAFF
>.|TRBJ1-2|.|TRBV25-1
TGTGCCTGGACGGCCGGGCTTCACTATGGCTACACCTTC
CAWTAGLHYGYTF
>.|TRBJ2-5|TRBD1|TRBV3-1
TGTGCCAGCAGCCCCGCCGGGACAGGGGGCTGGGAGACCCAGTACTTC
CASSPAGTGGWETQYF
>many|TRBJ2-7|.|TRBV4-1
TGCGCCAGCACCTCTTTGCCAGGGATTCCCTACGAGCAGTACTTC
CASTSLPGIPYEQYF
>many|TRBJ1-2|.|TRBV7-6
TGTGCCAGCAGCTTAGGACAGGATGGTGGCTACACCTTC
CASSLGQDGGYTF